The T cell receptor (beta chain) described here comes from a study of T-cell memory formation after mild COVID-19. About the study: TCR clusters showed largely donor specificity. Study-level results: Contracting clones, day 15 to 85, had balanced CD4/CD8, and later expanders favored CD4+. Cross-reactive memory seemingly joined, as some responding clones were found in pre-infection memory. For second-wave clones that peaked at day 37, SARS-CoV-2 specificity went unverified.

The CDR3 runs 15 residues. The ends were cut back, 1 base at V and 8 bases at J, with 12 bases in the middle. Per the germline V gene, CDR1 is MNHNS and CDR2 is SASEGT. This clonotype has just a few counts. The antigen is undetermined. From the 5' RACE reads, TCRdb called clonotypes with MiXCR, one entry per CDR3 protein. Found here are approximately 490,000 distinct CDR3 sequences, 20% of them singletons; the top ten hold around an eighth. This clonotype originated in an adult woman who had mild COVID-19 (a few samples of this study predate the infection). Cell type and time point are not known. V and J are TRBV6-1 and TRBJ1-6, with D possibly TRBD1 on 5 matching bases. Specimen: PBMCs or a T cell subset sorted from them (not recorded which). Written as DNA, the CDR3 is TGTGCCAGCAGTGAAGATCAGGGATGGTATTCACCCCTCCACTTT. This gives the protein CASSEDQGWYSPLHF.